This passage covers 30 T cell receptor beta chains from one sample sequenced in a study of blood T cell repertoires in COVID-19. The method was immunoSEQ multiplex PCR; TCRdb's version includes in-frame clones alone and lacks a portion of them. The sample has roughly 500,000 clones; roughly 90% are singletons. Sample: PBMCs or T cells enriched from blood (not recorded which). The source is a woman aged 40 to 49 who had recovered from COVID-19.

This chain connects TRBV7-9 to TRBJ1-2; 7 bases are a match to TRBD1. V shed 5 bases, J shed 2 bases, and the junction held 2 bases outside the gene matches. This CDR3 spans 13 amino acids. The germline V gene encodes CDR1 SEHNR and CDR2 FQNEAQ (reference sequence). The CDR3 loop is CASSATGNYGYTF. The CDR3 bases are TGTGCCAGCAGCGCGACAGGGAACTATGGCTACACCTTC.

This clone was recorded once. The gene calls are TRBV19 and TRBJ1-2, with TRBD1 identical over 11 bases. Germline V gives CDR1 LNHDA, CDR2 SQIVND (reference sequence). V lost 8 bases to trimming and J lost 0 bases; unmatched junction nucleotides: 8. This CDR3 is 16 amino acids long. In DNA, the CDR3 is TGTGCCAGTTCCTCGGGACAGGGGGTATCTAACTATGGCTACACCTTC. Encoded protein: CASSSGQGVSNYGYTF.

V and J are TRBV6-2 or TRBV6-3 and TRBJ2-1; TRBD2 aligns across 11 bases. Germline lookup yields CDR1 MNHEY and CDR2 SVGEGT. The junction had 15 bases not matched to a gene; V was cut back by 4 bases and J by 7 bases. CDR3 length: 18 amino acids. CDR3 sequence reads: CASSSLNLLAGGTNEQFF. Written as DNA, the CDR3 is TGTGCCAGCAGTTCCCTAAATCTCCTAGCGGGAGGTACAAATGAGCAGTTCTTC.

V usage is TRBV6-5 and J usage is TRBJ2-1, with D possibly being TRBD2 (5 bases). Trimming pared 6 bases from V and 6 bases from J, leaving 12 bases between. The CDR3 extends over 13 amino acids. Germline V gene lookup returns CDR1 MNHEY and CDR2 SVGAGI. The CDR3, as DNA: TGTGCCAGCAGGGCCACTAGAGGCAATGAGCAGTTCTTC. This translates into CASRATRGNEQFF.

The J gene is TRBJ2-7, the V gene TRBV25-1, with 10 bases matching TRBD1. The V gene end was trimmed by 5 bases and the J gene end by 1 base; junction bases not matched to a gene: 8. Germline assignment: CDR1 MGHDK and CDR2 SYGVNS. The CDR3 extends over 16 amino acids. The DNA of the CDR3 is TGTGCCAGCAGTAAACCGGGACAGGGGTTTTCCTACGAGCAGTACTTC. Protein: CASSKPGQGFSYEQYF.

V gene TRBV30 combines with J gene TRBJ1-1, with a weak D call TRBD1 (5 bases). V shed 0 bases and J shed 1 base, with 9 bases lying between them. CDR3 length equals 14 residues. Germline-derived CDR1 and CDR2 are GTSNPN and SVGIG (reference sequence). The CDR3 region is CAWSVRQGNTEAFF. The CDR3 region has the DNA TGTGCCTGGAGTGTTCGGCAGGGGAACACTGAAGCTTTCTTT.

The chain links TRBV28 to TRBJ1-5, with D possibly matching TRBD1 (5 bases). Germline V lookup: CDR1 MDHEN, CDR2 SYDVKM. CDR3 size: 13 residues. V lost 3 bases and J lost 5, with 8 bases in between. This CDR3 is CASSLTAYQPQHF. For the CDR3, the DNA is TGTGCCAGCAGTTTGACAGCTTATCAGCCCCAGCATTTT.

This sequence joins TRBV29-1 and TRBJ2-6; TRBD2 aligns across 7 bases. Germline CDR1 SQVTM, CDR2 ANQGSEA. The CDR3 is 16 amino acids. Trimming took 3 bases from V and 2 from J; bases not matched to a gene: 7. CDR3 coding DNA: TGCAGCGTTGAGGCCCAGGGAGGGCCTGGGGCCAACGTCCTGACTTTC. Amino acid sequence: CSVEAQGGPGANVLTF.

Here the CDR3 reads CASSRQGGYSGANVLTF. The CDR3 nucleotides are TGTGCCAGTAGTAGGCAGGGGGGCTACTCTGGGGCCAACGTCCTGACTTTC. The rearrangement links TRBV19 to TRBJ2-6; D may be TRBD1 (7 bases). This CDR3 has 17 residues. CDR1 is LNHDA and CDR2 is SQIVND in the germline V gene (reference sequence). The V and J ends lost 4 bases and 0 bases respectively, with 13 bases between them. The full variable domain, rest sourced from reference TRBV19 and TRBJ2-6, is DGGITQSPKYLFRKEGQNVTLSCEQNLNHDAMYWYRQDPGQGLRLIYYSQIVNDFQKGDIAEGYSVSREKKESFPLTVTSAQKNPTAFYLCASSRQGGYSGANVLTFGAGSRLTVL.

This chain links TRBV7-8 with TRBJ2-7; 9 bases are a match to TRBD2. The germline CDR1 and CDR2 sequences are SGHVS and FQNEAQ. V lost 4 bases, J lost 5 bases, and 12 bases stayed unmatched. This CDR3 spans 16 amino acids. The CDR3 is CASSSVVGGRDDEQYF. The CDR3 DNA sequence: TGTGCCAGCAGCTCCGTAGTCGGCGGGAGGGACGACGAGCAGTACTTC.

This clone was found once. The V call is TRBV27, the J call TRBJ1-4, with 10 positions matching TRBD1. The germline V gene encodes CDR1 MNHEY and CDR2 SMNVEV (reference sequence). V trimming: 7 bases; J trimming: 12 bases; junction bases outside the gene matches: 14. The CDR3 extends over 15 amino acids. This CDR3 reads CASTSGQGSLNELFF. The CDR3 DNA sequence: TGTGCCAGCACCTCGGGACAGGGGTCCCTGAATGAACTGTTTTTT.

The chain links TRBV5-4 to TRBJ2-5; D is unclear. With 0 bases removed from V and 1 base from J, the gap between germline ends came to 4 bases. CDR1 SGHNT and CDR2 YYREEE come from the germline V gene (reference sequence). CDR3 length: 13 residues. Here the CDR3 reads CASSLALQETQYF. The CDR3 nucleotides are TGTGCCAGCAGCTTGGCCCTCCAAGAGACCCAGTACTTC.

The rearrangement uses TRBV5-1 and TRBJ2-1, with a possible D match to TRBD1 (6 bases). Germline assignment: CDR1 SGHRS and CDR2 YFSETQ. The CDR3 contains 16 residues. Trimming stripped 4 bases from V and 4 bases from J, with 18 bases between. CDR3 sequence (DNA): TGCGCCAGCAGCGTCGGTAGGGGGTCGGGGTACAATGAGCAGTTCTTC. It translates to CASSVGRGSGYNEQFF.

The chain links TRBV19 to TRBJ2-7; 7 positions match TRBD1. Germline loops: CDR1 LNHDA, CDR2 SQIVND (reference sequence). Germline trimming cut 2 bases from V and 5 bases from J; bases unmatched to any gene: 18. The CDR3 totals 18 residues. Written as DNA, the CDR3 is TGTGCCAGTAGTATAAAGTTGACTCGACAGGGTTGGGGCGACGAGCAGTACTTC. It yields the protein CASSIKLTRQGWGDEQYF.

V is TRBV7-9 and J is TRBJ1-2, with D tentatively TRBD1 (5 bases). This CDR3 is built from 16 residues. The V gene lost 1 base and the J gene lost 6 bases, with 18 bases spanning the gap. Germline CDR1 SEHNR, CDR2 FQNEAQ (reference sequence). CDR3 DNA: TGTGCCAGCAGCTTAGTTCATCGAGAAAAGACAGATGGCTACACCTTC. Translated, it gives CASSLVHREKTDGYTF.

V is TRBV6-5 and J is TRBJ1-1, with D maybe TRBD1 (6 bases). CDR1 is MNHEY, CDR2 SVGAGI, per germline. V lost 0 bases, J lost 3 bases, and 8 bases lay in between. This CDR3 spans 14 amino acids. CDR3 region: CASSYSGAHTEAFF. The CDR3 nucleotides are TGTGCCAGCAGTTACTCGGGGGCGCACACTGAAGCTTTCTTT.

The CDR3 spells CASSQEIAGYSYNEQFF. In nucleotides, the CDR3 is TGCGCCAGCAGCCAAGAAATTGCAGGCTATTCCTACAATGAGCAGTTCTTC. J is TRBJ2-1 and V is TRBV4-3; no firm D call. CDR1 and CDR2 from the germline V gene are LGHNA and YSLEER. The V gene lost 0 bases and the J gene lost 1 base, with 13 bases spanning the gap. The CDR3 has 17 amino acids.

CDR3 amino acids: CASSGRTGLVEQYF. In nucleotides, the CDR3 is TGTGCCAGCAGTGGGAGGACAGGGTTAGTCGAGCAGTACTTC. V and J are TRBV25-1 and TRBJ2-7, with 8 bases that match TRBD1. V shed 4 bases, J shed 6 bases, and the junction held 8 bases outside the gene matches. The CDR3 extends over 14 amino acids. CDR1 MGHDK and CDR2 SYGVNS come from the germline V gene.

V gene TRBV7-9 combines with J gene TRBJ2-7; D may be TRBD2 (5 bases). V gave up 3 bases and J gave up 2 bases, with 17 bases separating them. This CDR3 region has 16 residues. CDR1 is SEHNR and CDR2 is FQNEAQ in the germline V gene (reference sequence). The CDR3 DNA sequence: TGTGCCAGCAGCTTTAGTGCAGGAACGACTACCTACGAGCAGTACTTC. As protein: CASSFSAGTTTYEQYF. The full variable domain, completed using reference TRBV7-9 and TRBJ2-7, is DTGVSQNPRHKITKRGQNVTFRCDPISEHNRLYWYRQTLGQGPEFLTYFQNEAQLEKSRLLSDRFSAERPKGSFSTLEIQRTEQGDSAMYLCASSFSAGTTTYEQYFGPGTRLTVT.

V usage is TRBV7-9 and J usage is TRBJ1-4, with 8 bases aligning to TRBD1. The CDR3 spans 14 residues. Per germline, CDR1 SEHNR and CDR2 FQNEAQ (reference sequence). With 4 bases clipped from V and 8 bases from J, the junction kept 6 bases outside the gene matches. CDR3 nucleotide sequence: TGTGCCAGCAGCTCCCAGGGGGCTGGGGAAAAACTGTTTTTT. This encodes CASSSQGAGEKLFF.

The J gene is TRBJ2-7, the V gene TRBV5-4, with TRBD2 identical over 13 bases. This CDR3 has 17 residues. The V gene end was trimmed by 0 bases and the J gene end by 0 bases; junction bases not matched to a gene: 3. CDR1 SGHNT and CDR2 YYREEE come from the germline V gene (reference sequence). The CDR3 loop is CASSLGLAGGLSYEQYF. CDR3 nucleotides: TGTGCCAGCAGCTTGGGACTAGCGGGAGGACTCTCCTACGAGCAGTACTTC.

The chain combines TRBV2 with TRBJ1-2, with D perhaps matching TRBD1 (6 bases). The CDR3 covers 13 residues. Germline CDR1 and CDR2: SNHLY and FYNNEI. Deletions cut 2 bases from V and 6 bases from J, with 10 bases between. The CDR3 sequence: CASSETGMNGYTF. CDR3 in DNA: TGTGCCAGCAGTGAAACAGGGATGAATGGCTACACCTTC.

CDR3 in amino acids: CSASPNGKRGLKLFF. CDR3 coding DNA: TGCAGTGCTAGTCCCAACGGGAAACGGGGTTTAAAACTGTTTTTT. The chain joins TRBV20-1 to TRBJ1-4; D gene ambiguous. The length of the CDR3 is 15 residues. Germline CDR1 DFQATT, CDR2 SNEGSKA (reference sequence). Trimming removed 3 bases at V and 10 bases at J, with 21 bases between.

This chain links TRBV3-1 (or the pseudogene TRBV3-2) with TRBJ2-1; perhaps TRBD2 as D (5 bases). This CDR3 is 15 amino acids long. The germline gives CDR1 LGHDT, CDR2 YNNKEL (reference sequence). V was clipped by 4 bases and J by 15 bases, with 25 bases between them. CDR3 amino acids: CASSRGRSDSSGSFF. DNA of the CDR3: TGTGCCAGCAGCCGAGGTCGATCGGACTCAAGCGGTTCGTTCTTC.

The rearrangement links TRBV27 to TRBJ1-5, with TRBD1 matching 8 bases. After removal of 6 bases from V and 2 bases from J, the junction contained 6 bases not matched to a gene. This CDR3 spans 15 amino acids. Per germline, CDR1 MNHEY and CDR2 SMNVEV (reference sequence). CDR3 residues: CASRAGTGGNQPQHF. The CDR3 bases are TGTGCCAGCAGGGCCGGGACAGGAGGCAATCAGCCCCAGCATTTT.

J is TRBJ1-1 and V is TRBV4-3; D ambiguous. The CDR3 has 15 residues. Germline V gene data show CDR1 as LGHNA and CDR2 as YSLEER. The V gene lost 0 bases and the J gene lost 4 bases, with 12 bases spanning the gap. The CDR3 DNA is TGCGCCAGCAGCCAAGAAGGCGGGAGGTCCACTGAAGCTTTCTTT. Amino acids: CASSQEGGRSTEAFF.

The CDR3, as DNA: TGTGCCAGCAGCCCTGGAACAGGGAACTGGCCCGGGGCCCAGCATTTT. It translates to CASSPGTGNWPGAQHF. This chain links TRBV7-8 with TRBJ1-5; possibly TRBD1 for D (6 bases). The CDR3 covers 16 residues. Between the trimmed V and J ends, which lost 5 bases and 11 bases, there was a span of 25 bases. The germline CDR1 and CDR2 sequences are SGHVS and FQNEAQ.

The chain uses TRBV7-2 and TRBJ1-5; TRBD1 matches 9 bases. CDR3 length: 14 amino acids. Trimming removed 0 bases from V and 7 bases from J; junction bases left unmatched: 1. Germline CDR1 is SGHTA and CDR2 is FQGNSA. The DNA for the CDR3 is TGTGCCAGCAGCTTAGCGGACAGGGGACAGCCCCAGCATTTT. Translation gives CASSLADRGQPQHF.

This chain joins TRBV7-9 and TRBJ2-7; 12 nucleotides match TRBD1. The germline gives CDR1 SEHNR, CDR2 FQNEAQ (reference sequence). The CDR3 is made up of 15 amino acids. Losses at the gene ends were 4 bases for V and 4 bases for J; bases not matched to a gene: 5. The CDR3 DNA is TGTGCCAGCAGCTCTGGGACAGGGGGCGAGTACGAGCAGTACTTC. Amino acids: CASSSGTGGEYEQYF.

This clone was seen only a few times. The V gene is TRBV6-5, the J gene TRBJ2-7; a weak D match, TRBD2 (5 bases). The CDR3 has 11 amino acids. Looked up from germline, CDR1 is MNHEY and CDR2 is SVGAGI. Trimming left V 8 bases short and J 5 bases short, with 10 bases between. The CDR3 spells CASRRGNEQYF. The CDR3, as DNA: TGTGCCAGCCGGAGAGGGAACGAGCAGTACTTC.